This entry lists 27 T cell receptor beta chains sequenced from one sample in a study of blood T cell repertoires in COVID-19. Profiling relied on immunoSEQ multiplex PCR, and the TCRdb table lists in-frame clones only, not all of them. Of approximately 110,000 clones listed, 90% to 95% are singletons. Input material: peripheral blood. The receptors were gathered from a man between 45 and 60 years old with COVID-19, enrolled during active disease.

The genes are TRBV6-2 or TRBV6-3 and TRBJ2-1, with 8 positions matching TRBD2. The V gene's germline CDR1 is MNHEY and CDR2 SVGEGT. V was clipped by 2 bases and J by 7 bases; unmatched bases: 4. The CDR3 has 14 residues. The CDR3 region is CASSYVLAVNEQFF. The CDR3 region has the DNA TGTGCCAGCAGTTACGTACTAGCGGTAAATGAGCAGTTCTTC.

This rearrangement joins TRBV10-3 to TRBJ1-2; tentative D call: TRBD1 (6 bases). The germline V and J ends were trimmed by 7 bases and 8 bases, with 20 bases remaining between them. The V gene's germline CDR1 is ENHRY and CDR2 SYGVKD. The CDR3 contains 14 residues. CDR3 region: CAIKMGPGDGGYTF. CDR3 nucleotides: TGTGCCATCAAAATGGGGCCAGGGGACGGCGGCTACACCTTC.

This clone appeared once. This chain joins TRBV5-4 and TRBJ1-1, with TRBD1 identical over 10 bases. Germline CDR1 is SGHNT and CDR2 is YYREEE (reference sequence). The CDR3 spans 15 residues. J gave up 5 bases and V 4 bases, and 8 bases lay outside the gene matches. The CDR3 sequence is CASSRDPGQGTEAFF. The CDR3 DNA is TGTGCCAGCAGCAGAGATCCGGGACAGGGGACTGAAGCTTTCTTT.

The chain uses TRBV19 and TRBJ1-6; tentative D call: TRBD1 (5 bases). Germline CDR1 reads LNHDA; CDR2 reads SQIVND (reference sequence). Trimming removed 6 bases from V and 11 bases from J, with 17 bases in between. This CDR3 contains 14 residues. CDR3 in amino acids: CASSNGRLGAPLHF. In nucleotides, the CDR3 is TGTGCCAGTAGCAACGGACGACTAGGGGCACCCCTCCACTTT.

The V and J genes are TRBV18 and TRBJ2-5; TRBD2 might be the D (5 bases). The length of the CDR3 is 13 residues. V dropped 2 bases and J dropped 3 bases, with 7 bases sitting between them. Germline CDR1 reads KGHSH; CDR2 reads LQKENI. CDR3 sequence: CASSPSEEETQYF. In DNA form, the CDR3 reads TGTGCCAGCTCACCATCGGAGGAAGAGACCCAGTACTTC.

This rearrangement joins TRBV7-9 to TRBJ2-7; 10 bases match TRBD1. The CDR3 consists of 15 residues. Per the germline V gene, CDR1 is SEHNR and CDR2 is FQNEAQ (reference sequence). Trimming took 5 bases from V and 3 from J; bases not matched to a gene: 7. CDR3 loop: CASSVSGTGDYEQYF. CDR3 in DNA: TGTGCCAGCAGCGTTTCCGGGACAGGGGACTACGAGCAGTACTTC.

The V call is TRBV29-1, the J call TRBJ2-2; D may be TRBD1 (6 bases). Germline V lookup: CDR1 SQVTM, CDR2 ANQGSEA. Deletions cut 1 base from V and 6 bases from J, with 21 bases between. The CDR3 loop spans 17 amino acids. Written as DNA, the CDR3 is TGCAGCGTTGAAGCCCCAGGGTCGGCAGGGGCCCCCGGGGAGCTGTTTTTT. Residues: CSVEAPGSAGAPGELFF.

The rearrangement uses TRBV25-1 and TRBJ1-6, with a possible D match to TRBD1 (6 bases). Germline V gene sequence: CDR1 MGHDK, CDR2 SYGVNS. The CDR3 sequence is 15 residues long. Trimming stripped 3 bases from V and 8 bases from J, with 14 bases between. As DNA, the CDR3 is TGTGCCAGCAGTGACAGGGGCCAAGGGTATTCACCCCTCCACTTT. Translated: CASSDRGQGYSPLHF.

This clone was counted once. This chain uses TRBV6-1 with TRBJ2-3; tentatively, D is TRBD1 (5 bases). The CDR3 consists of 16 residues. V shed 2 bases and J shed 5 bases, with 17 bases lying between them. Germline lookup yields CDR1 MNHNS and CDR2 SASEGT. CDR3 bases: TGTGCCAGCAGTGAACAGTCCGCAGGGTGGAAAGATACGCAGTATTTT. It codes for CASSEQSAGWKDTQYF.

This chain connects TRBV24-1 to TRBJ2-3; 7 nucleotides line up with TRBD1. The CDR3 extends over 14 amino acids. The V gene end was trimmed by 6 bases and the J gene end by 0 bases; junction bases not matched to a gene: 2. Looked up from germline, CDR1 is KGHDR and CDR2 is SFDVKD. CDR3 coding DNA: TGTGCCACCAGTCAGGGGGAGAGCACAGATACGCAGTATTTT. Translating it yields CATSQGESTDTQYF.

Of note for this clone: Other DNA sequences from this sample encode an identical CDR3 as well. The CDR3 loop reads CASSPGQGAYEQYF. The CDR3 DNA follows: TGTGCCAGCTCACCCGGACAGGGGGCCTACGAGCAGTACTTC. J is TRBJ2-7 and V is TRBV18, with 10 nucleotides matching TRBD1. This CDR3 comprises 14 residues. Germline V gives CDR1 KGHSH, CDR2 LQKENI. V shed 3 bases and J 2 bases; nucleotides not matched to a gene: 1.

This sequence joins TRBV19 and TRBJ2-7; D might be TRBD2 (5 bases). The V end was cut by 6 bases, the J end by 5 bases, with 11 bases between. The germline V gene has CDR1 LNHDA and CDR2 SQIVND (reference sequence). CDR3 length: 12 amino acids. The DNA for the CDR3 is TGTGCCAGTAGCGCCGGGAAAAACGAGCAGTACTTC. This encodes CASSAGKNEQYF. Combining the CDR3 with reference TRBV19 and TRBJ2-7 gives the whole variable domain DGGITQSPKYLFRKEGQNVTLSCEQNLNHDAMYWYRQDPGQGLRLIYYSQIVNDFQKGDIAEGYSVSREKKESFPLTVTSAQKNPTAFYLCASSAGKNEQYFGPGTRLTVT.

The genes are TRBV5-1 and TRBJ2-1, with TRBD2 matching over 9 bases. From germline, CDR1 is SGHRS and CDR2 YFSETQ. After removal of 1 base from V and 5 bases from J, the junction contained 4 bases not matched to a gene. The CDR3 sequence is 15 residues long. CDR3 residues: CASSLLASGNNEQFF. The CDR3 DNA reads TGCGCCAGCAGCTTGTTGGCTAGCGGGAACAATGAGCAGTTCTTC.

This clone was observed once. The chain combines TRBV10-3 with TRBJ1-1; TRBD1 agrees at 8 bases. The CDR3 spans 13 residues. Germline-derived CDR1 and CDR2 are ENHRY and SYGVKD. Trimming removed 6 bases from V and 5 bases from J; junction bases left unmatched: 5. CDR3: CAIRTGGGTEAFF. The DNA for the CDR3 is TGTGCCATCAGAACAGGGGGTGGAACTGAAGCTTTCTTT.

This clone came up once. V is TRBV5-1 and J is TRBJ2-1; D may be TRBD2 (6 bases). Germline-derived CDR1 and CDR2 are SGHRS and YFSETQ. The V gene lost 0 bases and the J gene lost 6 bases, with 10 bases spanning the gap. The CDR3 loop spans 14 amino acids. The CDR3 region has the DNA TGCGCCAGCAGCTTGGTTCTCGGGGGCAATGAGCAGTTCTTC. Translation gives CASSLVLGGNEQFF.

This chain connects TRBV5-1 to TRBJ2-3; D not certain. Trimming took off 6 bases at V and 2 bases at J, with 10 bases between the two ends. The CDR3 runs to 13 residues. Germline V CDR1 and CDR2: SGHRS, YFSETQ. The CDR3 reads CASMTPNTDTQYF. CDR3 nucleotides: TGCGCCAGCATGACACCTAACACAGATACGCAGTATTTT.

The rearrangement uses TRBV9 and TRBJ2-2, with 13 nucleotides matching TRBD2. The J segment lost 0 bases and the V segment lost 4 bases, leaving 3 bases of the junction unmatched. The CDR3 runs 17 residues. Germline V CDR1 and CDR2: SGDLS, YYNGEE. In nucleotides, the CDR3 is TGTGCCAGCAGCCAACTAGCGGGAGGGTCGAACACCGGGGAGCTGTTTTTT. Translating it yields CASSQLAGGSNTGELFF.

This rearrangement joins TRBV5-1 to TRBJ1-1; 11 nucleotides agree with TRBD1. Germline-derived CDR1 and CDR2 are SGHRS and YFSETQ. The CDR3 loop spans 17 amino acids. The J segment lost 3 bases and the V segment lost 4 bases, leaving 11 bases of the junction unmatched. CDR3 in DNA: TGCGCCAGCAGCCTGGTAGGACAGGGGGCGGCGGACACTGAAGCTTTCTTT. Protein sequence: CASSLVGQGAADTEAFF.

CDR3 sequence reads: CASSSRGGRGYTF. The CDR3 bases are TGTGCCAGCTCATCCCGAGGGGGAAGAGGCTACACCTTC. The gene calls are TRBV18 and TRBJ1-2; TRBD1 might be the D (6 bases). In germline, CDR1 is KGHSH, CDR2 LQKENI. This CDR3 is built from 13 residues. V dropped 5 bases and J dropped 8 bases, with 15 bases sitting between them.

CDR3 residues: CASSPRTGDYTDTQYF. CDR3 in DNA: TGTGCCAGCTCACCAAGAACAGGGGATTACACAGATACGCAGTATTTT. The V and J genes are TRBV18 and TRBJ2-3; 7 bases align to TRBD1. This CDR3 is 16 amino acids long. Germline trimming cut 2 bases from V and 2 bases from J; bases unmatched to any gene: 7. CDR1 is KGHSH, CDR2 LQKENI, per germline.

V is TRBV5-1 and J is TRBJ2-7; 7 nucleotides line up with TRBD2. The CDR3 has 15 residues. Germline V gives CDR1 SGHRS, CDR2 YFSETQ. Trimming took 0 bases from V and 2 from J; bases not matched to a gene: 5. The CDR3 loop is CASSLEAGEAYEQYV. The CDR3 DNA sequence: TGCGCCAGCAGCTTGGAGGCGGGAGAAGCCTACGAGCAGTACGTC.

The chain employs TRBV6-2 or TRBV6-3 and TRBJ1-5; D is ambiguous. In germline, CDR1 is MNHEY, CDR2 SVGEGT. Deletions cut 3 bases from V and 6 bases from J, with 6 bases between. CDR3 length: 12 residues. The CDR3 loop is CASSYSVQPQHF. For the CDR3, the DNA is TGTGCCAGCAGTTATTCGGTTCAGCCCCAGCATTTT.

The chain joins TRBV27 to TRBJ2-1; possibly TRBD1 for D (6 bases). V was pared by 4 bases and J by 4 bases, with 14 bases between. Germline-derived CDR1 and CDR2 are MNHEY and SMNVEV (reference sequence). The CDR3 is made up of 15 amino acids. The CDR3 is CASSSTGHLYNEQFF. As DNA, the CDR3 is TGTGCCAGCAGTTCAACGGGACACCTTTACAATGAGCAGTTCTTC.

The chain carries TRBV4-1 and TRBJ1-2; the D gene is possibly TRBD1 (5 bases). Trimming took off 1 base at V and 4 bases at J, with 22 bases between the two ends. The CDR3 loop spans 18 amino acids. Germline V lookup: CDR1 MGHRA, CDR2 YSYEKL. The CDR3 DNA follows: TGCGCCAGCAGCCAAGGACTCGCGGGGGAAGGGGTCCTCTATGGCTACACCTTC. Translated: CASSQGLAGEGVLYGYTF.

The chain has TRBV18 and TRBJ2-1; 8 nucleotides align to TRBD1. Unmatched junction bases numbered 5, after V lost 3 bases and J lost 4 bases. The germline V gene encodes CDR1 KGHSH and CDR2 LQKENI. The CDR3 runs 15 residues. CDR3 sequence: CASSPGQEIYNEQFF. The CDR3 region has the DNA TGTGCCAGCTCACCGGGACAGGAGATATACAATGAGCAGTTCTTC.

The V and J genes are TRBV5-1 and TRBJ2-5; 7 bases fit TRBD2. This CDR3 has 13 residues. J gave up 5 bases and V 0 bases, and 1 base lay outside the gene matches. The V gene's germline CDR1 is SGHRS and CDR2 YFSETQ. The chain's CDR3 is CASSLAGGETQYF. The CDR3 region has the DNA TGCGCCAGCAGCTTGGCCGGGGGGGAGACCCAGTACTTC.

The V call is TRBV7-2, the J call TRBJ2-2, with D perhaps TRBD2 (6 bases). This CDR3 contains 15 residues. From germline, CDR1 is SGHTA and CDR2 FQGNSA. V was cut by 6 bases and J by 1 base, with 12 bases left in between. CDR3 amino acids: CASRPGLLNTGELFF. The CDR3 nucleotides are TGTGCCAGCAGGCCGGGACTTCTGAACACCGGGGAGCTGTTTTTT.